The following is a TCR beta chain sequence with its context. The CDR3 spans 14 residues. From germline, CDR1 is SGHRS and CDR2 YFSETQ. V lost 6 bases, J lost 2 bases, and 14 bases lay in between. This record comes from a study of blood T cell repertoires in COVID-19. On the study more broadly: COVID-19 samples collected from the United States, Italy and Spain covered acute and convalescent phases. From T cells, B-cell-depleted T cells, or PBMCs came the material, which was cDNA or gDNA.

Sequencing used immunoSEQ multiplex PCR; TCRdb keeps in-frame clones, though not all of them. The sample lists fewer than 100,000 clones; about nine tenths were seen once. The receptor comes from an elderly woman with acute or convalescent COVID-19. The genes are TRBV5-1 and TRBJ1-2, with D unresolved. The sample comprised peripheral blood. The DNA of the CDR3 is TGCGCCAGCAACCCAGGCAGCGGCAACTATGGCTACACCTTC. Protein: CASNPGSGNYGYTF.